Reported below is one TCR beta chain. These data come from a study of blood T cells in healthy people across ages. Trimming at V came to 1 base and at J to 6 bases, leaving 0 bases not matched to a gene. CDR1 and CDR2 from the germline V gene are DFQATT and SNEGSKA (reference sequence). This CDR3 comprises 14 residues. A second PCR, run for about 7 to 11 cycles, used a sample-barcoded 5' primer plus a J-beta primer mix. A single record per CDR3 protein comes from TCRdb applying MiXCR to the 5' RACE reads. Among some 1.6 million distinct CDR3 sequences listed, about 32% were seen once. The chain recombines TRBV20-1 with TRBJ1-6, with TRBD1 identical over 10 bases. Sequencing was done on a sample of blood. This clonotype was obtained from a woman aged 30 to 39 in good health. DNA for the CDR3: TGCAGTGCTAGAGGGGACAGGGGTAATTCACCCCTCCACTTT. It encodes CSARGDRGNSPLHF.